This TCR beta chain stems from a study of post-analysis software for immune sequencing data. The CDR3 totals 14 residues. CDR1 and CDR2 from the germline V gene are MGHRA and YSYEKL. V was trimmed by 0 bases and J by 3 bases, leaving 9 bases between them. Study findings and constraints: Roughly five TRBV segments appeared more often in patients than in controls, and TRBV5-6, TRBV5-1 and TRBV20-1 were among these. Multiple sclerosis was associated with a significant reduction in normalized Chao1 diversity relative to controls.

The TCR beta cDNA libraries contained unique molecular identifiers. TCRdb passed the PCR reads through MiXCR, listing each CDR3 protein once. This repertoire shows about 560,000 distinct CDR3 sequences, roughly 45% found once; its top ten account for 1.5% to 2%. This clonotype turned up a few times. Its antigen is as yet unknown. This TCR came from a girl aged 10-17 years with multiple sclerosis. Sequences were obtained from blood. V and J are TRBV4-1 and TRBJ2-7, with unresolved D. DNA of the CDR3: TGCGCCAGCAGCCAAGAGCGAATGCGCTACGAGCAGTACTTC. As protein: CASSQERMRYEQYF.